The 13 T cell receptor beta chains presented below share a single source sample, sequenced in a study of resident and recirculating memory T cells in vitiligo. Repertoires were generated with immunoSEQ multiplex PCR, while TCRdb's copy carries only in-frame clones and drops some. The repertoire holds more than 65,000 clones, with just over 90% as singletons. The specimen was blood. The receptors were gathered from a male donor with vitiligo.

The rearrangement links TRBV2 to TRBJ1-6; TRBD1 might be the D (6 bases). Per germline, CDR1 SNHLY and CDR2 FYNNEI. Trimming removed 8 bases from V and 3 bases from J, with 14 bases in between. There are 15 residues in the CDR3. The CDR3 reads CASGQTGLYNSPLHF. CDR3 sequence (DNA): TGTGCCAGCGGTCAGACAGGCCTCTATAATTCACCCCTCCACTTT.

V gene TRBV27 combines with J gene TRBJ1-1, with unresolved D. Germline values: CDR1 MNHEY, CDR2 SMNVEV (reference sequence). This CDR3 region has 14 residues. Trimming pared 2 bases from V and 1 base from J, leaving 8 bases between. CDR3: CASSLTRWNTEAFF. CDR3 DNA: TGTGCCAGCAGTTTAACGAGATGGAACACTGAAGCTTTCTTT.

This clone was detected once. CDR3 amino acids: CAISESQGRVGANVLTF. Here the CDR3 DNA reads TGTGCCATCAGTGAGTCCCAGGGAAGAGTGGGGGCCAACGTCCTGACTTTC. V usage is TRBV10-3 and J usage is TRBJ2-6; TRBD1 might be the D (5 bases). Germline loops: CDR1 ENHRY, CDR2 SYGVKD. The V end was cut by 0 bases, the J end by 4 bases, with 13 bases between. This CDR3 has 17 amino acids.

This rearrangement joins TRBV28 to TRBJ2-5; 10 bases are shared with TRBD1. The CDR3 runs 15 residues. Trimming removed 8 bases from V and 4 bases from J; junction bases left unmatched: 10. Germline values: CDR1 MDHEN, CDR2 SYDVKM. In DNA form, the CDR3 reads TGTGCCAGCGGGACAGGGGTTGAGGGTGGAGAGACCCAGTACTTC. Translating it yields CASGTGVEGGETQYF.

This clone has just one count. V usage is TRBV10-3 and J usage is TRBJ1-1; D may be TRBD1 (5 bases). Trimming stripped 4 bases from V and 4 bases from J, with 16 bases between. The V gene's germline CDR1 is ENHRY and CDR2 SYGVKD. The CDR3 extends over 15 amino acids. As DNA, the CDR3 is TGTGCCATCAGTGGGGGGGTCGGGGGAGGCACTGAAGCTTTCTTT. Its protein is CAISGGVGGGTEAFF.

This clone was counted once. V and J are TRBV7-8 and TRBJ2-5, with D perhaps matching TRBD2 (6 bases). Trimming took off 6 bases at V and 0 bases at J, with 14 bases between the two ends. The CDR3 runs to 15 residues. Germline CDR1 SGHVS, CDR2 FQNEAQ. CDR3 sequence reads: CASRTVRGYQETQYF. In DNA, the CDR3 is TGTGCCAGCAGGACGGTTCGGGGGTACCAAGAGACCCAGTACTTC.

The chain uses TRBV5-6 and TRBJ2-1; 8 bases line up with TRBD1. The CDR3 has 14 residues. Germline V CDR1 and CDR2: SGHDT, YYEEEE. Trimming cost V 2 bases and J 7 bases; bases outside gene matches: 5. CDR3 in amino acids: CASSFQGARNEQFF. In nucleotides, the CDR3 is TGTGCCAGCAGCTTCCAGGGGGCTAGAAATGAGCAGTTCTTC.

Comments on this clone: Other DNA sequences within the sample encode an identical CDR3. The chain links TRBV19 to TRBJ1-5, with D uncertain. The CDR3 has 13 amino acids. Trimming took 3 bases from V and 2 from J, leaving 5 bases between them. Germline CDR1 reads LNHDA; CDR2 reads SQIVND (reference sequence). CDR3 loop: CASSIAGNQPQHF. CDR3 bases: TGTGCCAGTAGTATTGCAGGCAATCAGCCCCAGCATTTT.

On this clone itself: A junction end diverges from the germline sequence, so it may reflect a read error. The chain couples TRBV20-1 to TRBJ2-7; 14 positions match TRBD2. Germline V gene sequence: CDR1 DFQATT, CDR2 SNEGSKA (reference sequence). The CDR3 spans 10 residues. This chain's CDR3 is CSVGTSGGNF. The CDR3 DNA follows: TGCAGTGTCGGGACTAGCGGGGGAAACTTC.

The rearrangement uses TRBV4-1 and TRBJ2-7, with 11 bases lining up with TRBD1. The trim removed 2 bases at V and 4 bases at J, leaving 4 bases unmatched. The CDR3 spans 15 residues. The germline V gene encodes CDR1 MGHRA and CDR2 YSYEKL. The chain's CDR3 is CASSQTGTGGYEQYF. CDR3 sequence (DNA): TGCGCCAGCAGCCAAACCGGGACAGGGGGGTACGAGCAGTACTTC.

V usage is TRBV27 and J usage is TRBJ2-7; 8 bases agree with TRBD1. From germline, CDR1 is MNHEY and CDR2 SMNVEV (reference sequence). This CDR3 is 15 amino acids long. Trimming removed 5 bases from V and 2 bases from J; junction bases left unmatched: 8. CDR3 nucleotides: TGTGCCAGCAGTCCTGACAGGGGAGGTCCCTACGAGCAGTACTTC. Translated: CASSPDRGGPYEQYF.

The V and J genes are TRBV6-1 and TRBJ2-5, with 9 positions matching TRBD1. The CDR3 spans 15 residues. CDR1 is MNHNS, CDR2 SASEGT, per germline. Trimming cost V 6 bases and J 2 bases; bases outside gene matches: 7. The CDR3, as DNA: TGTGCCAGCAGCAAGGGACAGGGCTATCAAGAGACCCAGTACTTC. It is translated as CASSKGQGYQETQYF.

This chain uses TRBV7-9 with TRBJ2-1, with D perhaps matching TRBD1 (5 bases). The ends were cut back, 3 bases at V and 10 bases at J, with 13 bases in the middle. The CDR3 extends over 13 amino acids. Germline V lookup: CDR1 SEHNR, CDR2 FQNEAQ (reference sequence). The CDR3: CASSFPPTDEQFF. CDR3 bases: TGTGCCAGCAGCTTCCCCCCGACAGACGAGCAGTTCTTC. Supplemented by reference TRBV7-9 and TRBJ2-1, the full variable domain reads DTGVSQNPRHKITKRGQNVTFRCDPISEHNRLYWYRQTLGQGPEFLTYFQNEAQLEKSRLLSDRFSAERPKGSFSTLEIQRTEQGDSAMYLCASSFPPTDEQFFGPGTRLTVL.